Given below is one T cell receptor beta chain in context. The antigen is not known. At one end the junction does not follow the germline gene, possibly because of a read error. The CDR3 is 14 amino acids. The germline CDR1 and CDR2 sequences are GTSNPN and SVGIG (reference sequence). This sample was taken from a study of molecular identifiers for immune sequencing clone quantification. Overall study: Replicates partitioned RNA from approximately 20,000 or 100,000 naive CD8 cells into five parts, sequencing four. The study's findings and limits: Clones above 20 RNA copies contained over 98% of effector molecules and under 1% of naive molecules.

Methods described previously were used for bulk TCR libraries, and listed TCR primers were applied. TCRdb independently ran MiXCR on the PCR reads; one entry per CDR3 protein. This sample carries about 510,000 distinct CDR3 sequences, 20% to 25% of them seen once, and the ten largest clones take about 0.78%. Sorting was used to obtain naive CD8 T cells (CD8+CD4-CCR7+CD45RA+). The clonotype originates from a human donor in good health. Some libraries in this study had Jurkat cell RNA spiked in. Sample: naive CD8+ T cells from blood, with Jurkat cell RNA spiked in. Subset described: FACS-sorted CD8+CD4-CCR7+CD45RA+ naive T cells. This sequence joins TRBV30 and TRBJ2-7; D remains ambiguous. The CDR3, as DNA: TGTGCCCTGGCAGTAAGGAATCGGAACTACGAGCAGCACTTC. Protein product: CALAVRNRNYEQHF.